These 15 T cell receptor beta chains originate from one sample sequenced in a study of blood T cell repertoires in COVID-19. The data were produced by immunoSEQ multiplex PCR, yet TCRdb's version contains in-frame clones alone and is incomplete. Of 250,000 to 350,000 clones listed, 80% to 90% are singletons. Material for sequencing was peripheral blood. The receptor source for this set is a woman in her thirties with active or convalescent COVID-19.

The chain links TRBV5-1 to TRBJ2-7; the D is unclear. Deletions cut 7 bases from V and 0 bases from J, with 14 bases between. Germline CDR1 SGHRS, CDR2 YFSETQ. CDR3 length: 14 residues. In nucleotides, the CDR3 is TGCGCCAGCGCCGTATTGACGGGCTCCTACGAGCAGTACTTC. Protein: CASAVLTGSYEQYF.

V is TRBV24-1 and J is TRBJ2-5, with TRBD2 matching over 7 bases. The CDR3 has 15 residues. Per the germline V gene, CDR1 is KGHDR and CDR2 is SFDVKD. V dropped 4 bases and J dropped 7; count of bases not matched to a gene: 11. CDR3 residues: CATSDAREEKGTQYF. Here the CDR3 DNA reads TGTGCCACCAGTGACGCCCGGGAGGAAAAAGGGACCCAGTACTTC.

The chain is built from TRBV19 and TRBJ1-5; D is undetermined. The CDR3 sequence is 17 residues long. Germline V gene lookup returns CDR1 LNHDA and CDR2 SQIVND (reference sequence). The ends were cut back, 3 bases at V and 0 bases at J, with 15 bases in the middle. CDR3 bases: TGTGCCAGTAGTATTTTTTACAGCCCAAATAGCAATCAGCCCCAGCATTTT. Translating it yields CASSIFYSPNSNQPQHF.

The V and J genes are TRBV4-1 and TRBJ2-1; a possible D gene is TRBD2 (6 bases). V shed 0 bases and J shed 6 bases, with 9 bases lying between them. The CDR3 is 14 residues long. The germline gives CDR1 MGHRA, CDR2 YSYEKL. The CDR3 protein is CASSQERRANEQFF. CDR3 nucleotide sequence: TGCGCCAGCAGCCAAGAGAGGAGGGCCAATGAGCAGTTCTTC.

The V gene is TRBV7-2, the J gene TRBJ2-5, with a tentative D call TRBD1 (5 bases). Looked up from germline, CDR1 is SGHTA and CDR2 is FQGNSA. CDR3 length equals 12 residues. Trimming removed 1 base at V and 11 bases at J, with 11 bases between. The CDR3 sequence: CASSLETVSQYF. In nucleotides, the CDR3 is TGTGCCAGCAGCTTAGAGACAGTATCTCAGTACTTC.

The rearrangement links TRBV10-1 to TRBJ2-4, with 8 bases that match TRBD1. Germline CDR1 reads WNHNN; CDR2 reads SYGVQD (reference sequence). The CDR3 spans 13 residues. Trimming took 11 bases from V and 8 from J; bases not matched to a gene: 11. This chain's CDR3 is CAGRGQGMDIQYF. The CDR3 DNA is TGCGCCGGGCGAGGACAGGGCATGGACATTCAGTACTTC.

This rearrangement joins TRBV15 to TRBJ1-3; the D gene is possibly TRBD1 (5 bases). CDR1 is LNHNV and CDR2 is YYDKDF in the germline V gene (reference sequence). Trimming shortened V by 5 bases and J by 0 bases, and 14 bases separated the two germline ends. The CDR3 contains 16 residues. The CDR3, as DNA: TGTGCCACCAGCCCGGTCGTGGGGCTCTCTGGAAACACCATATATTTT. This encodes CATSPVVGLSGNTIYF. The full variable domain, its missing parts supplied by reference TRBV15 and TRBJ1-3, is DAMVIQNPRYQVTQFGKPVTLSCSQTLNHNVMYWYQQKSSQAPKLLFHYYDKDFNNEADTPDNFQSRRPNTSFCFLDIRSPGLGDTAMYLCATSPVVGLSGNTIYFGEGSWLTVV.

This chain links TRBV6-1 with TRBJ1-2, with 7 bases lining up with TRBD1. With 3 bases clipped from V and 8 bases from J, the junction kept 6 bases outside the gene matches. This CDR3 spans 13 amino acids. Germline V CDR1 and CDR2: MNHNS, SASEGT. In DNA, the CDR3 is TGTGCCAGCAGTGAGTCAGGGGGATGGGGCTACACCTTC. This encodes CASSESGGWGYTF.

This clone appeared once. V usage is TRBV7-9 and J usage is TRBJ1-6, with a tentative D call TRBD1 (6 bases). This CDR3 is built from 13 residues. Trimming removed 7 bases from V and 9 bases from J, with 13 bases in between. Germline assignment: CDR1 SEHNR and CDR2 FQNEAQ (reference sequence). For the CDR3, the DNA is TGTGCCAGCACCCTCGGGGGGCCTTCACCCCTCCACTTT. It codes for CASTLGGPSPLHF.

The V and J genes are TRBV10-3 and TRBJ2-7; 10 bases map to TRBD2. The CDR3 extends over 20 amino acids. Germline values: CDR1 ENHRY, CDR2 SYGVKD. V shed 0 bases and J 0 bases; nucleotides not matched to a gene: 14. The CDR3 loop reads CAISESNSGLAGASSYEQYF. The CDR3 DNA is TGTGCCATCAGTGAGTCGAATAGCGGGCTAGCGGGGGCTAGCTCCTACGAGCAGTACTTC.

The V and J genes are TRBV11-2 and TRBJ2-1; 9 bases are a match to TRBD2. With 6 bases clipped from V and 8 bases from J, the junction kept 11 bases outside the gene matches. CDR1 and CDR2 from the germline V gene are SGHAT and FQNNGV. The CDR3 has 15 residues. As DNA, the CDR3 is TGTGCCAGCAGTTCCCGTGGCGGGGGGGCCGATGAGCAGTTCTTC. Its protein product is CASSSRGGGADEQFF.

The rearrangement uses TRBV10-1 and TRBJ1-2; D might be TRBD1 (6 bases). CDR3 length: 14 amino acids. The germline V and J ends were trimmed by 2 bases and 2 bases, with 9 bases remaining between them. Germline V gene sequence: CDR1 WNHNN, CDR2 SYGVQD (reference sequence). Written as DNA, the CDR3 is TGCGCCAGCAGTGAGGGGGGCACCAACTATGGCTACACCTTC. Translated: CASSEGGTNYGYTF.

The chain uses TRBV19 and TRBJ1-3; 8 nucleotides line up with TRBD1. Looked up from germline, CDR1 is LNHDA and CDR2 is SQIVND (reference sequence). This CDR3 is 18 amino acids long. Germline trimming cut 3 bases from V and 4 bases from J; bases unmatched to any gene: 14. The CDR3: CASSIVLAQGAKGNTIYF. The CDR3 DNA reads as TGTGCCAGTAGTATCGTTCTGGCTCAGGGGGCAAAAGGAAACACCATATATTTT.

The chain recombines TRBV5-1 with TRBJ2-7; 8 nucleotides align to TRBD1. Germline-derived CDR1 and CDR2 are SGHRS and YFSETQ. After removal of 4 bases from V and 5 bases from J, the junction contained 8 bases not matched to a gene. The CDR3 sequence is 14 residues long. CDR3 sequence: CASSTTGGRNEQYF. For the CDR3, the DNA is TGCGCCAGCAGCACAACAGGGGGTCGGAACGAGCAGTACTTC.

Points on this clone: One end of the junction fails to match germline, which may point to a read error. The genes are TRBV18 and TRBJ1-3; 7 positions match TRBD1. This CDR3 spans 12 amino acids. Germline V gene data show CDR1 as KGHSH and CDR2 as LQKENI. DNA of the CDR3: TGTGCCAGCTCACCTTTGGGACAGCTGAGGGATTTT. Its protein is CASSPLGQLRDF.